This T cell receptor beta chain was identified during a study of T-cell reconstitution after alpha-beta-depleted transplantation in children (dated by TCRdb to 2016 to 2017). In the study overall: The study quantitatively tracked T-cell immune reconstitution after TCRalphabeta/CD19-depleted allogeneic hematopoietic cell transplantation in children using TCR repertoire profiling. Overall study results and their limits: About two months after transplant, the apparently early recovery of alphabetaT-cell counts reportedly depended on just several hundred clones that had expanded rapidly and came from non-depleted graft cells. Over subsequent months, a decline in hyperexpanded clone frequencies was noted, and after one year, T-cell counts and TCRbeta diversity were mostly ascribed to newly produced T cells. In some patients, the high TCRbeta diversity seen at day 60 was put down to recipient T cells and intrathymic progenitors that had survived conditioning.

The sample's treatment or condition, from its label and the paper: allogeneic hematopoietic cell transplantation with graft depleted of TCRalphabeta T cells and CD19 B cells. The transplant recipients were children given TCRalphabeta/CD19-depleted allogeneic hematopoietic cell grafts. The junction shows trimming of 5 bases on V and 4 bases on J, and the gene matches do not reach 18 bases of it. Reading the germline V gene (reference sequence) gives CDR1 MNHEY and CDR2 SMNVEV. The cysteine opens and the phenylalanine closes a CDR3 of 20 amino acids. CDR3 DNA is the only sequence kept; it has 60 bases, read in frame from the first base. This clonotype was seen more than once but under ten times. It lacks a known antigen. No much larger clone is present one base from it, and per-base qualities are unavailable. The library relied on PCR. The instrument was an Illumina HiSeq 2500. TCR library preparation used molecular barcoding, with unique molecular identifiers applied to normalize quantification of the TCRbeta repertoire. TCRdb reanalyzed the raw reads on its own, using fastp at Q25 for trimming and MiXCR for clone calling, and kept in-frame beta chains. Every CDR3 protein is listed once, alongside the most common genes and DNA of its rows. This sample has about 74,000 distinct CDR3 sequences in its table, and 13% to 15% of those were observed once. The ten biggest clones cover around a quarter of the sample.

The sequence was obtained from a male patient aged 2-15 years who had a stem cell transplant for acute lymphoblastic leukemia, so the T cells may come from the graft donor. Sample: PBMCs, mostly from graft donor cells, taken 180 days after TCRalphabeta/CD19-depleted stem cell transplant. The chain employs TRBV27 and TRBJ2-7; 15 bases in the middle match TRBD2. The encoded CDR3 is CASSARQDLRTSGGAYEQYF. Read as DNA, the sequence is TGTGCCAGCAGTGCCCGACAGGACCTCCGGACTAGCGGGGGGGCTTACGAGCAGTACTTC.